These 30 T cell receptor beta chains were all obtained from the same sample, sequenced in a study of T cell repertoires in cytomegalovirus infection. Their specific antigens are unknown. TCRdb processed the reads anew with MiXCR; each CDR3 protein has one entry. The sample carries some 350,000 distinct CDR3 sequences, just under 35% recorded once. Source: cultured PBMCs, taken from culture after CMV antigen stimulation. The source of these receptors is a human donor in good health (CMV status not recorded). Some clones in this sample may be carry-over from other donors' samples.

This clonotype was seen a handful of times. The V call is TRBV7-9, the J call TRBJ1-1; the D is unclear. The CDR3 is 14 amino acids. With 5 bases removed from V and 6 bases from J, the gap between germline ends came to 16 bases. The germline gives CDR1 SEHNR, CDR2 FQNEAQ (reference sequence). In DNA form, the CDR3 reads TGTGCCAGCAGCGAAGCCGGCGGGGTCGCTGAAGCTTTCTTT. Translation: CASSEAGGVAEAFF.

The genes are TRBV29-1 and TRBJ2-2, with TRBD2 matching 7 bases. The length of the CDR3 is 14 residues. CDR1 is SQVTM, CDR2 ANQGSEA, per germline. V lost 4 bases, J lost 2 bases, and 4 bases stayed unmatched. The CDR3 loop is CSVGRGRNTGELFF. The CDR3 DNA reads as TGCAGCGTTGGTCGCGGGAGAAACACCGGGGAGCTGTTTTTT.

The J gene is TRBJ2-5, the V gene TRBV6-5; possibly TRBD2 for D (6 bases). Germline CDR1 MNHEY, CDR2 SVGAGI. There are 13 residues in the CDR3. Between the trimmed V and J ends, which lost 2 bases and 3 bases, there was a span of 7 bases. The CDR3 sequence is CASSYTGEETQYF. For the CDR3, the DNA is TGTGCCAGCAGTTACACGGGAGAAGAGACCCAGTACTTC.

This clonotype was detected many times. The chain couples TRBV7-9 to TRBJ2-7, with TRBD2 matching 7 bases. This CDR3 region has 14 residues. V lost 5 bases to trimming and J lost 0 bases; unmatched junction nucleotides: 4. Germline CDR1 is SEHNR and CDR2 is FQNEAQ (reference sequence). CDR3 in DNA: TGTGCCAGCAGCCGCGGACTAGACTCCTACGAGCAGTACTTC. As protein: CASSRGLDSYEQYF.

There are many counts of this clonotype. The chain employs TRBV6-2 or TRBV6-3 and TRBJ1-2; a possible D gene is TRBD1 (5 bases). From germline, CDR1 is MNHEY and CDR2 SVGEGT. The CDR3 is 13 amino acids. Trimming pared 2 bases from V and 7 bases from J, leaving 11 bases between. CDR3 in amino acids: CASSYGGALGYTF. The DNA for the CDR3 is TGTGCCAGCAGTTACGGCGGGGCGCTTGGCTACACCTTC.

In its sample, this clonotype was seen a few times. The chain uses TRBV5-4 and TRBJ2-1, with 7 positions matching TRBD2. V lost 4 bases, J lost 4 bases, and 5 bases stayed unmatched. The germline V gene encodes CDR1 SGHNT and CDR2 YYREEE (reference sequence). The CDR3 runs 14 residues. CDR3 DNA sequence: TGTGCCAGCAGCACCCGACTAGCTTACAATGAGCAGTTCTTC. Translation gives CASSTRLAYNEQFF.

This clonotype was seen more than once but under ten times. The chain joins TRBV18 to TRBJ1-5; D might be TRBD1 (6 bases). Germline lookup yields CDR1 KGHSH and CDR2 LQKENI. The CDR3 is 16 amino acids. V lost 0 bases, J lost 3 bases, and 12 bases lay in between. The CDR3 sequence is CASSPPGATINQPQHF. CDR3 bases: TGTGCCAGCTCACCACCGGGGGCCACCATCAATCAGCCCCAGCATTTT.

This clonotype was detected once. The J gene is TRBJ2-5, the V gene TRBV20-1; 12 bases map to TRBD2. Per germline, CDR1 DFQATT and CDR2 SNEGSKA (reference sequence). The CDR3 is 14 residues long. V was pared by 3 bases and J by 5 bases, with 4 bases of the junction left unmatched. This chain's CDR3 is CSARTSGSSETQYF. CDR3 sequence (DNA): TGCAGTGCTAGGACTAGCGGGAGTTCGGAGACCCAGTACTTC.

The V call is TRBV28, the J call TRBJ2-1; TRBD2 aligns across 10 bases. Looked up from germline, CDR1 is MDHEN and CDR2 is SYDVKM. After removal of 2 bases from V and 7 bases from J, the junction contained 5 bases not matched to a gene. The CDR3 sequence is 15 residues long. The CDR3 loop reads CASSLPSGSQNEQFF. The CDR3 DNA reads TGTGCCAGCAGTTTACCTAGCGGGAGCCAGAATGAGCAGTTCTTC.

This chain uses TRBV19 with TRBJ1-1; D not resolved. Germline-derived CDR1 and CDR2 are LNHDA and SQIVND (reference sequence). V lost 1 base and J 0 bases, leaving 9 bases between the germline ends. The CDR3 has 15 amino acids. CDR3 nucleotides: TGTGCCAGTAGTATAGTGGGGAAGATGAACACTGAAGCTTTCTTT. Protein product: CASSIVGKMNTEAFF.

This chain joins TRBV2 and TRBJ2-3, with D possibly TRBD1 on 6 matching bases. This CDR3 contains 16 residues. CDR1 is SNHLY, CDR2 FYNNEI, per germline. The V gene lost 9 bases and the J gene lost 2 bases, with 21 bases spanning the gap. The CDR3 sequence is CASTPRPDRNTDTQYF. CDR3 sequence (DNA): TGTGCCAGTACCCCCAGACCGGACAGAAACACAGATACGCAGTATTTT.

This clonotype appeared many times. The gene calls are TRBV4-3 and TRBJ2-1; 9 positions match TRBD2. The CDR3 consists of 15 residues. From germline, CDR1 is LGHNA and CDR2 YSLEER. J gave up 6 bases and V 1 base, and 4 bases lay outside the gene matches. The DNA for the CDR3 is TGCGCCAGCAGCCAAGCGGGACTAGCTTCCAATGAGCAGTTCTTC. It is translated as CASSQAGLASNEQFF.

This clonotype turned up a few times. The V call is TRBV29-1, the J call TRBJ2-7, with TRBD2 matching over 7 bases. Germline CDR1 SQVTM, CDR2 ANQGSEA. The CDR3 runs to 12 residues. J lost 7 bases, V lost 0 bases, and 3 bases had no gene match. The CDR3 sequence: CSVEDYGGEQYF. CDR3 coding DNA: TGCAGCGTTGAAGATTACGGGGGGGAGCAGTACTTC.

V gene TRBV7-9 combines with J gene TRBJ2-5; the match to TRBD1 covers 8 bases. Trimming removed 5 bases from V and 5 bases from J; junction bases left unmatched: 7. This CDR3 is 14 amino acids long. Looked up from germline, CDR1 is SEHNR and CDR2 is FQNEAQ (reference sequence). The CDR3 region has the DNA TGTGCCAGCAGCCCACGGACAGGGCGCGAGACCCAGTACTTC. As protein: CASSPRTGRETQYF.

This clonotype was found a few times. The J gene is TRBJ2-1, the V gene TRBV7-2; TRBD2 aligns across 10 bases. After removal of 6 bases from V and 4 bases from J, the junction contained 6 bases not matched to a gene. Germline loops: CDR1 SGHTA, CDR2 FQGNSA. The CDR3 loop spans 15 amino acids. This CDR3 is CASRSTSGKYNEQFF. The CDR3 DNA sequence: TGTGCCAGCAGATCTACTAGCGGGAAATACAATGAGCAGTTCTTC. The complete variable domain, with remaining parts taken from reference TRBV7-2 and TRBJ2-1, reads GAGVSQSPSNKVTEKGKDVELRCDPISGHTALYWYRQSLGQGLEFLIYFQGNSAPDKSGLPSDRFSAERTGGSVSTLTIQRTQQEDSAVYLCASRSTSGKYNEQFFGPGTRLTVL.

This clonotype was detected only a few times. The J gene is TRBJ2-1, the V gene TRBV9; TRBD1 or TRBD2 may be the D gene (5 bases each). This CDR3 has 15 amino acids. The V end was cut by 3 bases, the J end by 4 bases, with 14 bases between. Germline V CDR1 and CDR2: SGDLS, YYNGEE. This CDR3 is CASSDVRDPYNEQFF. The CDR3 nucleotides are TGTGCCAGCAGCGACGTCCGGGACCCATACAATGAGCAGTTCTTC.

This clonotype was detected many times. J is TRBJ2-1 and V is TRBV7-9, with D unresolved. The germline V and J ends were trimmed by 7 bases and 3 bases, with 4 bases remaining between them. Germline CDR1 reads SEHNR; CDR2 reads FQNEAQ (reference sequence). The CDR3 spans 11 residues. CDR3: CASNNYNEQFF. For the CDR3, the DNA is TGTGCCAGCAACAACTACAATGAGCAGTTCTTC.

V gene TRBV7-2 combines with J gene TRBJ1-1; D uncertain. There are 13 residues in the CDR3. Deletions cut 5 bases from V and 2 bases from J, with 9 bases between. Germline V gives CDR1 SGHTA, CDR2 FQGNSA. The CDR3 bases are TGTGCCAGCAGCCCTATCATTAACACTGAAGCTTTCTTT. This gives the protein CASSPIINTEAFF.

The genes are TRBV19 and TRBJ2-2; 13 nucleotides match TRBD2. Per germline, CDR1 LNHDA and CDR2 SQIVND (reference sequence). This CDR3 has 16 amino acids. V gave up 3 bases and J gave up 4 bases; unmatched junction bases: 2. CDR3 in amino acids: CASSIGLAGVTGELFF. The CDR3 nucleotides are TGTGCCAGTAGTATCGGACTAGCGGGAGTCACCGGGGAGCTGTTTTTT.

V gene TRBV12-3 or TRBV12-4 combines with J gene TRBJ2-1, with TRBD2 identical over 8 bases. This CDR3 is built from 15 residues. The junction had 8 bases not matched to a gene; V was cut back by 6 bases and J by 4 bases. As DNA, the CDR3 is TGTGCCAGCAGCCCAAGGACTAGCCCATACAATGAGCAGTTCTTC. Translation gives CASSPRTSPYNEQFF.

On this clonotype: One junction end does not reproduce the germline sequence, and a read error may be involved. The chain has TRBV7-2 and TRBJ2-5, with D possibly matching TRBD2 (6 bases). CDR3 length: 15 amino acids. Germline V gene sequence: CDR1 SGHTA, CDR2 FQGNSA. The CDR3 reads CASSLGGLVQGTQYF. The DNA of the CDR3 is TGTGCCAGCAGCCTGGGGGGTTTGGTTCAAGGGACCCAGTACTTC.

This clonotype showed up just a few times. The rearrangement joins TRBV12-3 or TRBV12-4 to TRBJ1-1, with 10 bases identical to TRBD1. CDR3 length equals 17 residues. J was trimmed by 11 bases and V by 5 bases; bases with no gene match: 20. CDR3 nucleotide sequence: TGTGCCAGCAGTAGCTACAGACGGACAGGGGGGAAACGTGGGGCTTTCTTT. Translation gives CASSSYRRTGGKRGAFF.

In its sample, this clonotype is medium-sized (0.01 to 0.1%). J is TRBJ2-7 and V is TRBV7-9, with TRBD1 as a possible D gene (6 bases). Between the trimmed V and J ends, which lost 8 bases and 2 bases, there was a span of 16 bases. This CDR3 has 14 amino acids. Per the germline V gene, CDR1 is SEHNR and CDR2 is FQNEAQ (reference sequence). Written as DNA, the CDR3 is TGTGCCAGCGCCCCGGACAGAGCAACCTACGAGCAGTACTTC. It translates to CASAPDRATYEQYF.

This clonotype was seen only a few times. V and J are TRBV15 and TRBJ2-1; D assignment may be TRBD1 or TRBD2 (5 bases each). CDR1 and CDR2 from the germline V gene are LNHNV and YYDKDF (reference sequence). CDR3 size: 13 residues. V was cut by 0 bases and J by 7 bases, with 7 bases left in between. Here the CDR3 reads CATSRDEGNEQFF. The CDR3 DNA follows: TGTGCCACCAGCAGAGATGAGGGGAATGAGCAGTTCTTC.

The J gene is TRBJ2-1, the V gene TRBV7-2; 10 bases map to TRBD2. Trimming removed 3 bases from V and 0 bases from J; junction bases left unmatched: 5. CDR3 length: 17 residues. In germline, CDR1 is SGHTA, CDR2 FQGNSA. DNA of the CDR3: TGTGCCAGCAGCTTCTTGTTAGCGGGAGGCTCCTACAATGAGCAGTTCTTC. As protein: CASSFLLAGGSYNEQFF.

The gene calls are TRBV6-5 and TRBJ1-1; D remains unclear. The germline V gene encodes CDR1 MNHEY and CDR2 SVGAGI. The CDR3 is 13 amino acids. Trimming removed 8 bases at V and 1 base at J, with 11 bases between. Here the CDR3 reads CASGLHQNTEAFF. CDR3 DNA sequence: TGTGCCAGCGGACTACACCAGAACACTGAAGCTTTCTTT.

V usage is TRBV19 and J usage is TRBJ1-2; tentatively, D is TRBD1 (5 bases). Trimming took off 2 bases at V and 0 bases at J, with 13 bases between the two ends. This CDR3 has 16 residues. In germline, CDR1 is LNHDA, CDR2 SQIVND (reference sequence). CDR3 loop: CASSIIPGLTNYGYTF. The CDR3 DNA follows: TGTGCCAGTAGTATAATTCCAGGGCTTACTAACTATGGCTACACCTTC.

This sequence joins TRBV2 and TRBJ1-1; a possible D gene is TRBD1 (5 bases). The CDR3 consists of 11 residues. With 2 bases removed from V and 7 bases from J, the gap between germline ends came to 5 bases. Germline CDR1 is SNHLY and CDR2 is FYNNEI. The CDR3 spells CASSEQGEAFF. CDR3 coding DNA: TGTGCCAGCAGTGAACAGGGTGAAGCTTTCTTT. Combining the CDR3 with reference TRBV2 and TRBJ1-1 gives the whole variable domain EPEVTQTPSHQVTQMGQEVILRCVPISNHLYFYWYRQILGQKVEFLVSFYNNEISEKSEIFDDQFSVERPDGSNFTLKIRSTKLEDSAMYFCASSEQGEAFFGQGTRLTVV.

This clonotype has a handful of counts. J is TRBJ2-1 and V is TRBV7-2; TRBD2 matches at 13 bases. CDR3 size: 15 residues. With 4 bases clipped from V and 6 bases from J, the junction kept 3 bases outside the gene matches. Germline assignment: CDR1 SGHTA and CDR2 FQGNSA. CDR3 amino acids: CASSSGTSGINEQFF. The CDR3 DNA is TGTGCCAGCAGCTCCGGGACTAGCGGGATCAATGAGCAGTTCTTC.

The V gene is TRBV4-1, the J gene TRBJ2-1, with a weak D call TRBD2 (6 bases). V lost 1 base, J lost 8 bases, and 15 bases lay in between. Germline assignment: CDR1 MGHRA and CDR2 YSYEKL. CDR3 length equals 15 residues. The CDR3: CASSQVAASRDEQFF. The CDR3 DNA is TGCGCCAGCAGCCAAGTAGCGGCTAGCAGAGATGAGCAGTTCTTC.